This entry features one T cell receptor (beta chain) sequence. The sample belongs to a study of blood T cell repertoires in COVID-19. Study at large: COVID-19 samples from acute and convalescent phases originated in the United States, Italy and Spain. Sample material is recorded as cDNA or gDNA derived from T cells, B-cell-depleted T cells, or PBMCs.

As processed by the authors: The assay estimated nucleated cells by amplifying reference gene primers. Repertoires were generated with immunoSEQ multiplex PCR, while TCRdb's copy carries only in-frame clones and drops some. Clonal size and the V and J genes are those of that table, whereas D and trimming came from the DNA. The sample consists of around 64,000 clones, around nine tenths of them appearing once. There are 13 residues in the CDR3. V dropped 6 bases and J dropped 3 bases, with 11 bases sitting between them. Per the germline V gene, CDR1 is LNHDA and CDR2 is SQIVND (reference sequence). This TCR came from a woman over 75 with acute or convalescent COVID-19. The genes are TRBV19 and TRBJ1-2; possible D gene TRBD1, 5 bases. The sequenced material came from peripheral blood. CDR3 DNA sequence: TGTGCCAGTAGAGATCGGGGGGACTATGGCTACACCTTC. It yields the protein CASRDRGDYGYTF. The full variable domain, rest sourced from reference TRBV19 and TRBJ1-2, is DGGITQSPKYLFRKEGQNVTLSCEQNLNHDAMYWYRQDPGQGLRLIYYSQIVNDFQKGDIAEGYSVSREKKESFPLTVTSAQKNPTAFYLCASRDRGDYGYTFGSGTRLTVV.